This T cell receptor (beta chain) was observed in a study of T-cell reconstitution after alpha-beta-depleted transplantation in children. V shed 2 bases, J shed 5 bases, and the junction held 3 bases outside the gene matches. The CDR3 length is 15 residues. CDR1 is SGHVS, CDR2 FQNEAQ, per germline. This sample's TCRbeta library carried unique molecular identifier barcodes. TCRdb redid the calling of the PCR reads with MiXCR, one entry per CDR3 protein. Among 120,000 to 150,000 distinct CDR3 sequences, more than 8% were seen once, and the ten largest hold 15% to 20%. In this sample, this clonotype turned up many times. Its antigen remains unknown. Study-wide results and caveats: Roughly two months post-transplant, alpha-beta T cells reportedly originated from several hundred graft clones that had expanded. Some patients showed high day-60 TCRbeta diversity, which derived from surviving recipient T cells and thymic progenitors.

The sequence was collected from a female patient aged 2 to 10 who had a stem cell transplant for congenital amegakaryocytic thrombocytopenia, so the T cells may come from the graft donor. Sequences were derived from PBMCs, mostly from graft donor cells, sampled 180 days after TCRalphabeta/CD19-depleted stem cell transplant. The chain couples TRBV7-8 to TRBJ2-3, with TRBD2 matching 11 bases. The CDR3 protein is CASSLTSGSGDTQYF. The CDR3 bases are TGTGCCAGCAGCTTAACTAGCGGGAGCGGAGATACGCAGTATTTT.